Each of the 21 T cell receptor beta chains below was sequenced from the same sample in a study of OX40 agonist ivuxolimab in advanced cancers. Only in-frame clones appear in the TCRdb table, and some are missing; sequencing was by immunoSEQ multiplex PCR. The table includes roughly 92,000 clones, more than 80% detected once. The source material was CD4+ or CD8+ T cells sorted from blood, sampled in a trial of the OX40 agonist ivuxolimab. The receptors come from an adult with an advanced solid tumor such as melanoma, head and neck, liver or kidney cancer.

The count of this clone is one. This chain joins TRBV5-4 and TRBJ2-3; D unclear. V was pared by 0 bases and J by 0 bases, with 5 bases between. Germline CDR1 reads SGHNT; CDR2 reads YYREEE (reference sequence). This CDR3 spans 14 amino acids. In DNA, the CDR3 is TGTGCCAGCAGCTTGGCGCTTAGCACAGATACGCAGTATTTT. Translation gives CASSLALSTDTQYF.

The rearrangement uses TRBV27 and TRBJ1-5; possibly TRBD1 for D (5 bases). The CDR3 spans 16 residues. V lost 6 bases and J 4 bases, leaving 19 bases between the germline ends. CDR1 MNHEY and CDR2 SMNVEV come from the germline V gene (reference sequence). In DNA form, the CDR3 reads TGTGCCAGCAGCCCCGCGTTTGGGGGGAGAAATCAGCCCCAGCATTTT. Protein sequence: CASSPAFGGRNQPQHF.

The chain has TRBV6-5 and TRBJ2-1, with 14 nucleotides matching TRBD2. The junction had 0 bases not matched to a gene; V was cut back by 0 bases and J by 8 bases. Germline CDR1 reads MNHEY; CDR2 reads SVGAGI. The CDR3 loop spans 15 amino acids. The CDR3 is CASSYSTSGGDEQFF. In DNA form, the CDR3 reads TGTGCCAGCAGTTACTCGACTAGCGGGGGGGATGAGCAGTTCTTC.

The gene calls are TRBV10-1 and TRBJ2-1; D is perhaps TRBD1 or TRBD2 (5 bases each). CDR3 length: 13 amino acids. The V gene's germline CDR1 is WNHNN and CDR2 SYGVQD (reference sequence). V was clipped by 6 bases and J by 6 bases, with 12 bases between them. This CDR3 reads CASRRGDGNEQFF. CDR3 nucleotides: TGCGCCAGCAGGAGGGGTGACGGCAATGAGCAGTTCTTC.

The V gene is TRBV11-2, the J gene TRBJ2-7; TRBD1 aligns across 9 bases. This CDR3 has 14 residues. V gave up 4 bases and J gave up 3 bases; unmatched junction bases: 4. Per germline, CDR1 SGHAT and CDR2 FQNNGV. The CDR3 loop is CASSSETGGYEQYF. For the CDR3, the DNA is TGTGCCAGCAGCTCCGAGACAGGGGGCTACGAGCAGTACTTC. The full variable domain, completed using reference TRBV11-2 and TRBJ2-7, is EAGVAQSPRYKIIEKRQSVAFWCNPISGHATLYWYQQILGQGPKLLIQFQNNGVVDDSQLPKDRFSAERLKGVDSTLKIQPAKLEDSAVYLCASSSETGGYEQYFGPGTRLTVT.

The rearrangement joins TRBV5-1 to TRBJ1-2, with D perhaps matching TRBD1 (5 bases). The CDR3 is made up of 16 amino acids. Germline assignment: CDR1 SGHRS and CDR2 YFSETQ. Trimming stripped 6 bases from V and 3 bases from J, with 21 bases between. CDR3 amino acids: CASTRGEAPDDYGYTF. DNA of the CDR3: TGCGCCAGCACCCGGGGGGAGGCCCCCGACGACTATGGCTACACCTTC.

The genes are TRBV10-3 and TRBJ1-2, with a tentative D call TRBD1 (5 bases). The V end lost 7 bases, the J end lost 4 bases, and 13 bases lay between the germline ends. Germline V gives CDR1 ENHRY, CDR2 SYGVKD. This CDR3 has 13 amino acids. CDR3 sequence (DNA): TGTGCCATCACCCAAGAGGGGTTCTATGGCTACACCTTC. It is translated as CAITQEGFYGYTF.

V gene TRBV9 combines with J gene TRBJ1-2; tentative D call: TRBD1 (5 bases). Trimming stripped 3 bases from V and 8 bases from J, with 20 bases between. Per germline, CDR1 SGDLS and CDR2 YYNGEE. The CDR3 consists of 15 residues. The CDR3 loop reads CASSATFRDDGGYTF. The CDR3 bases are TGTGCCAGCAGCGCGACATTCCGGGACGACGGGGGCTACACCTTC.

J is TRBJ1-5 and V is TRBV5-8, with D uncertain. Germline lookup yields CDR1 SGHTS and CDR2 YDEGEE. V gave up 4 bases and J gave up 6 bases, with 8 bases separating them. This CDR3 contains 12 residues. The CDR3 DNA reads TGTGCCAGCAGCCCCCGCAGTCAGCCCCAGCATTTT. This codes for CASSPRSQPQHF.

The chain carries TRBV5-6 and TRBJ1-2, with D hard to call. Trimming shortened V by 0 bases and J by 6 bases, and 12 bases separated the two germline ends. Per the germline V gene, CDR1 is SGHDT and CDR2 is YYEEEE. This CDR3 comprises 14 residues. CDR3 DNA sequence: TGTGCCAGCAGCTTGGACTCCCGAGCGCATGGCTACACCTTC. It codes for CASSLDSRAHGYTF.

This clone was found once. This rearrangement joins TRBV19 to TRBJ1-1; TRBD1 matches 10 bases. With 10 bases clipped from V and 3 bases from J, the junction kept 5 bases outside the gene matches. The germline V gene encodes CDR1 LNHDA and CDR2 SQIVND (reference sequence). The length of the CDR3 is 13 residues. In DNA form, the CDR3 reads TGTGCCATTAGGGACAGGGGTGACACTGAAGCTTTCTTT. Protein sequence: CAIRDRGDTEAFF.

Comment on this clone: The same CDR3 is also encoded by other DNA sequences in this sample. The rearrangement joins TRBV5-1 to TRBJ1-4; 7 bases match TRBD1. The CDR3 length is 14 residues. Germline CDR1 reads SGHRS; CDR2 reads YFSETQ. V was pared by 0 bases and J by 7 bases, with 3 bases of the junction left unmatched. Here the CDR3 DNA reads TGCGCCAGCAGCTTGGGGCAGGGGGGTGAAAAACTGTTTTTT. This sequence encodes CASSLGQGGEKLFF.

V and J are TRBV11-2 and TRBJ2-1; the match to TRBD2 covers 12 bases. This CDR3 region has 18 residues. Germline assignment: CDR1 SGHAT and CDR2 FQNNGV. Losses at the gene ends were 4 bases for V and 4 bases for J; bases not matched to a gene: 11. CDR3 sequence reads: CASSSLRLAGAKYNEQFF. CDR3 DNA sequence: TGTGCCAGCAGCTCCTTACGACTAGCGGGGGCGAAGTACAATGAGCAGTTCTTC. The variable domain in full, with the rest retrieved from reference TRBV11-2 and TRBJ2-1, is EAGVAQSPRYKIIEKRQSVAFWCNPISGHATLYWYQQILGQGPKLLIQFQNNGVVDDSQLPKDRFSAERLKGVDSTLKIQPAKLEDSAVYLCASSSLRLAGAKYNEQFFGPGTRLTVL.

This clone came up a few times. The chain uses TRBV18 and TRBJ2-3; a weak D match, TRBD1 (5 bases). The CDR3 length is 14 residues. V lost 2 bases to trimming and J lost 4 bases, with 10 bases between them. CDR1 is KGHSH and CDR2 is LQKENI in the germline V gene. The CDR3 loop reads CASSPSQGSDTQYF. CDR3 bases: TGTGCCAGCTCACCAAGTCAGGGTTCAGATACGCAGTATTTT.

This clone has only a few counts. The chain is built from TRBV11-2 and TRBJ1-1; D remains unclear. The germline CDR1 and CDR2 sequences are SGHAT and FQNNGV. The CDR3 spans 12 residues. Trimming shortened V by 5 bases and J by 7 bases, and 11 bases separated the two germline ends. In DNA, the CDR3 is TGTGCCAGCAGCGCCGGGGTCCATGAAGCTTTCTTT. Its translation: CASSAGVHEAFF.

The rearrangement uses TRBV11-3 and TRBJ2-2, with D possibly matching TRBD1 (6 bases). The germline CDR1 and CDR2 sequences are SGHNT and YENEEA. The CDR3 length is 16 residues. The V end lost 4 bases, the J end lost 0 bases, and 12 bases lay between the germline ends. The DNA of the CDR3 is TGTGCCAGCAGCTCGCCCGGGACATCGAACACCGGGGAGCTGTTTTTT. Its protein is CASSSPGTSNTGELFF.

The V gene is TRBV5-8, the J gene TRBJ2-7; no definite D call. CDR3 size: 15 residues. Germline CDR1 reads SGHTS; CDR2 reads YDEGEE. The V end was cut by 4 bases, the J end by 3 bases, with 17 bases between. CDR3 nucleotides: TGTGCCAGCAGCCCAAACGGTCCCAGCATCTACGAGCAGTACTTC. It is translated as CASSPNGPSIYEQYF. Looking up the rest from reference TRBV5-8 and TRBJ2-7 gives the full variable domain: EAGVTQSPTHLIKTRGQQATLRCSPISGHTSVYWYQQALGLGLQFLLWYDEGEERNRGNFPPRFSGRQFPNYSSELNVNALELEDSALYLCASSPNGPSIYEQYFGPGTRLTVT.

The rearrangement links TRBV11-3 to TRBJ2-1; D remains unclear. The CDR3 length is 15 residues. Per the germline V gene, CDR1 is SGHNT and CDR2 is YENEEA. V was trimmed by 3 bases and J by 5 bases, leaving 14 bases between them. The CDR3 loop is CASSLDGEPHNEQFF. CDR3 in DNA: TGTGCCAGCAGCTTGGACGGAGAACCCCACAATGAGCAGTTCTTC.

The chain has TRBV19 and TRBJ1-2; D is unresolved. The CDR3 totals 15 residues. Between the trimmed V and J ends, which lost 7 bases and 3 bases, there was a span of 18 bases. Looked up from germline, CDR1 is LNHDA and CDR2 is SQIVND (reference sequence). The CDR3 sequence is CASTLSSMSDYGYTF. CDR3 nucleotide sequence: TGTGCCAGTACCCTCAGTAGTATGTCGGACTATGGCTACACCTTC.

This clone was recorded once. J is TRBJ1-3 and V is TRBV4-3, with 8 positions matching TRBD1. CDR1 is LGHNA and CDR2 is YSLEER in the germline V gene. The V gene end was trimmed by 0 bases and the J gene end by 7 bases; junction bases not matched to a gene: 2. The CDR3 is 14 amino acids. CDR3 sequence reads: CASSQDAGGNTIYF. In DNA form, the CDR3 reads TGCGCCAGCAGCCAAGATGCAGGGGGCAACACCATATATTTT.

This chain connects TRBV27 to TRBJ1-1, with TRBD1 identical over 8 bases. The CDR3 is made up of 14 amino acids. J lost 3 bases, V lost 6 bases, and 6 bases had no gene match. Germline CDR1 is MNHEY and CDR2 is SMNVEV (reference sequence). CDR3 region: CASRMDREHTEAFF. As DNA, the CDR3 is TGTGCCAGCAGAATGGACAGGGAACACACTGAAGCTTTCTTT.